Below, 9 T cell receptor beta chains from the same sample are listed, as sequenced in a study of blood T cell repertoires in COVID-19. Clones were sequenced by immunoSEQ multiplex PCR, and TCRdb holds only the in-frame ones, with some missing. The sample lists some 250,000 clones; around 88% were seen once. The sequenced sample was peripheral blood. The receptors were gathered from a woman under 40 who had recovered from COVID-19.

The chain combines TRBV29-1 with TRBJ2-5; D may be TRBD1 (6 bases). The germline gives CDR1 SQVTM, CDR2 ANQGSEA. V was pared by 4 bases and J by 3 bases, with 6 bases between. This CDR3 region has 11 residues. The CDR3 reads CSVGTEETQYF. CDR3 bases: TGCAGCGTTGGGACAGAAGAGACCCAGTACTTC.

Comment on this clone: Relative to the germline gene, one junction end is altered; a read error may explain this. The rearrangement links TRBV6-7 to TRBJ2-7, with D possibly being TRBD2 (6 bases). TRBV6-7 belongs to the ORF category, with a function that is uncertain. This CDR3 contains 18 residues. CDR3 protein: CAGSNGASRPGVSYEQYF. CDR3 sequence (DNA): TGTGCCGGCAGCAACGGGGCTAGCCGACCGGGGGTCAGCTACGAGCAGTACTTC.

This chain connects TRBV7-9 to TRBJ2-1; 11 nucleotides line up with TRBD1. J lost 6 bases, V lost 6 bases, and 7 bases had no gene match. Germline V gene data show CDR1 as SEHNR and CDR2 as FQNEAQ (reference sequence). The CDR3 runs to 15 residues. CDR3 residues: CASSGGQGAFNEQFF. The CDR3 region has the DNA TGTGCCAGCAGTGGCGGACAGGGGGCGTTCAATGAGCAGTTCTTC.

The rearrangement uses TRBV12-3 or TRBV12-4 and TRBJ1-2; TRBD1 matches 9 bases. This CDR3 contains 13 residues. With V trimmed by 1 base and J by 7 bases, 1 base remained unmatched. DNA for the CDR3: TGTGCCAGCAGTTTAGTACAGGGGGCTGGCTACACCTTC. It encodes CASSLVQGAGYTF.

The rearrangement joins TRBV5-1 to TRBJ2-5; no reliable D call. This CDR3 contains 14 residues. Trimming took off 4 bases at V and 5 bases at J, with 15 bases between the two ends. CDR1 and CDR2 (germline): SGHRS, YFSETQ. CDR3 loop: CASSPRSSSETQYF. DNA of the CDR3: TGCGCCAGCAGCCCCCGCTCTAGTTCTGAGACCCAGTACTTC.

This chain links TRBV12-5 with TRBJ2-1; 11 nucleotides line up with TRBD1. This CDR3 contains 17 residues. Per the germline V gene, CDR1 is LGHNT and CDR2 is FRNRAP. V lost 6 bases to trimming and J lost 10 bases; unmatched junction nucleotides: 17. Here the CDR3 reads CASGSDRGRLSGVEQFF. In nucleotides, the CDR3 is TGTGCTAGTGGCTCGGACAGGGGGCGGTTGTCGGGTGTGGAGCAGTTCTTC.

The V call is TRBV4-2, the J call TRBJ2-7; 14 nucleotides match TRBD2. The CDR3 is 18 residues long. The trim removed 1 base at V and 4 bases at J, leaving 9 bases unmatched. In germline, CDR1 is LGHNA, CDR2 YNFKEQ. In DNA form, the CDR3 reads TGTGCCAGCAGCCAAGGGGGACTAGCGGGGGTATCCGCTTACGAGCAGTACTTC. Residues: CASSQGGLAGVSAYEQYF.

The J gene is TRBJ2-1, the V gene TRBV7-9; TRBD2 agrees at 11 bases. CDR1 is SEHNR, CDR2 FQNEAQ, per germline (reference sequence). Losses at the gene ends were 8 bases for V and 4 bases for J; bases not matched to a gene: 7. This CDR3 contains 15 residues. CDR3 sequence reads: CASVGTSGGYNEQFF. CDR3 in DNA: TGTGCCAGCGTTGGTACTAGCGGGGGATACAATGAGCAGTTCTTC. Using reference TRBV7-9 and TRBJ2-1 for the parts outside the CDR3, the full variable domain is DTGVSQNPRHKITKRGQNVTFRCDPISEHNRLYWYRQTLGQGPEFLTYFQNEAQLEKSRLLSDRFSAERPKGSFSTLEIQRTEQGDSAMYLCASVGTSGGYNEQFFGPGTRLTVL.

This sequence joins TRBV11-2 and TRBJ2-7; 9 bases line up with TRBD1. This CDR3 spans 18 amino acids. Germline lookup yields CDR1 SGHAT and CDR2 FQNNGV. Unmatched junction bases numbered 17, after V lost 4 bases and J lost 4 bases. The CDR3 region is CASSWGLTGGLRKYEQYF. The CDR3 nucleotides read TGTGCCAGCAGCTGGGGACTGACAGGGGGGCTTCGGAAATACGAGCAGTACTTC.